Reported below is one TCR beta chain. The CDR3 consists of 15 residues. Trimming shortened V by 6 bases and J by 7 bases, and 21 bases separated the two germline ends. Germline CDR1 reads LNHDA; CDR2 reads SQIVND (reference sequence). The data stem from a study of blood T cell repertoires in COVID-19. On the study more broadly: COVID-19 samples collected from the United States, Italy and Spain covered acute and convalescent phases. The cDNA or gDNA used as material had been derived from T cells, B-cell-depleted T cells, or PBMCs.

Authors' analysis steps: Amplification from reference gene primers served as the basis for estimated nucleated cell counts. The method was immunoSEQ multiplex PCR; TCRdb's version includes in-frame clones alone and lacks a portion of them. V and J calls and clone size are given by that table; D and trimming were obtained from the DNA. The sample holds 150,000 to 200,000 clones, roughly 80% seen once. This TCR derives from a man aged 60 to 75 with active or convalescent COVID-19. The rearrangement links TRBV19 to TRBJ1-2, with D perhaps TRBD1 (6 bases). Sequencing was done on a sample of peripheral blood. The CDR3 spells CASRRPGPKGGGYTF. CDR3 nucleotide sequence: TGTGCCAGTAGACGACCGGGACCCAAAGGGGGTGGCTACACCTTC.